This entry is about one T cell receptor beta chain. Investigators spread the genomic DNA of each subset evenly over several immunoSEQ plates. Sequenced by immunoSEQ multiplex PCR; TCRdb stores in-frame clones only, minus some. The data hold approximately 82,000 clones, with about 61% observed a single time. This sample is drawn from a study of shared clonotypes between healthy human individuals. HIV-negative, healthy adults without recent acute infections or vaccinations were the donors. Germline CDR1 reads SGHRS; CDR2 reads YFSETQ. The junction had 4 bases not matched to a gene; V was cut back by 3 bases and J by 1 base. CDR3 length equals 15 residues.

The clonotype was recovered from a man aged 30-40 years in good health. The genes are TRBV5-1 and TRBJ2-7, with TRBD2 identical over 10 bases. Material for sequencing was memory CD8+ T cells sorted from blood. Subset specified: CD45RO+ cells pooled with CCR7-negative TemRA cells. This CDR3 is CASSSSGSRSYEQYF. CDR3 coding DNA: TGCGCCAGCAGCTCTAGCGGGAGTCGTTCCTACGAGCAGTACTTC.